This is a list of T cell receptor beta chains from one sample in a study of CD4+ T cells in melanoma. Assay: immunoSEQ multiplex PCR; the TCRdb copy retains only in-frame clones and omits some. Among 20,000 to 25,000 clones listed, roughly four fifths were seen once. The sequenced material came from cells from a culture (not recorded whether cultured in vitro). Every receptor here comes from a human donor with melanoma. CDR3s include the opening cysteine and the closing phenylalanine or tryptophan. The size entry is marked missing in some rows and otherwise reads once, few, many or a size class.

v_call	cdr3_length	j_call	clone_size	cdr3_aa
TRBV9	14	TRBJ1-1	.	CASSVDRVNTEAFF
TRBV6-6	13	TRBJ1-3	.	CASSLSSGNTIYF
TRBV18	13	TRBJ2-2	.	CASSNRGTGELFF
TRBV10-2	14	TRBJ2-7	.	CASSDPQNHYEQYF
TRBV5-1	14	TRBJ1-1	.	CASSLDQKNTEAFF
TRBV5-1	15	TRBJ2-6	.	CASSSTGTGANVLTF
TRBV7-2	14	TRBJ2-2	few	CASSLAGRTGELFF
TRBV19	13	TRBJ1-6	.	CASSADRYSPLHF
TRBV9	15	TRBJ2-1	.	CASSVSGNPYNEQFF
TRBV7-7	14	TRBJ2-1	.	CASSLAGPYNEQFF
TRBV9	16	TRBJ1-2	.	CASSVGPGQGQGGYTF
TRBV6-5	14	TRBJ1-6	.	CASSSRDLDSPLHF
TRBV19	15	TRBJ1-5	.	CASSIGQGGNQPQHF
TRBV5-1	16	TRBJ1-2	.	CASSPGQGRVNYGYTF
TRBV6-6	15	TRBJ1-3	.	CASSGTGSYRNTIYF
TRBV30	13	TRBJ1-2	.	CAWSPATDYGYTF
TRBV5-1	14	TRBJ2-2	few	CATKLAPHTGELFF
TRBV2	16	TRBJ1-5	.	CASRGDRGYNNQPQHF
TRBV29-1	12	TRBJ2-1	few	CSVPIIGGLQFF
TRBV10-3	14	TRBJ1-2	.	CAIASTGVSDGYTF
TRBV19	14	TRBJ1-5	few	CASSYRNSNQPQHF
TRBV4-1	15	TRBJ1-6	once	CASSQGRNFGSPLHF
TRBV18	15	TRBJ2-5	.	CASSPREQGNTAQYF
TRBV14	14	TRBJ2-3	.	CASSTRQGADTQYF
TRBV19	14	TRBJ1-4	.	CASSGRATNEKLFF
TRBV6-1	13	TRBJ2-7	.	CASSAGLWYEQYF
TRBV5-1	15	TRBJ1-4	.	CASSFSGTVNEKLFF
TRBV5-6	15	TRBJ2-7	.	CASSLVGDRTYEQYF
TRBV5-1	13	TRBJ2-7	once	CASSPRPDSEQYF
TRBV30	15	TRBJ1-1	.	CAWSVGRGRNTEAFF
TRBV29-1	16	TRBJ1-2	.	CSVEGSSGTENYGYTF
TRBV18	14	TRBJ1-3	.	CASSNHGGENTIYF
TRBV6-1	13	TRBJ1-6	few	CASSEEGNSPLHF
TRBV7-9	15	TRBJ1-5	.	CASSLGGGGNQPQHF
TRBV5-1	14	TRBJ1-3	.	CASSLNELPGTIYF
TRBV5-1	18	TRBJ1-2	.	CASSLGGSAITGNYGYTF
TRBV2	12	TRBJ2-7	.	CASSPLGNEQYF
TRBV29-1	13	TRBJ2-5	.	CSETGGLQETQYF
TRBV6-5	13	TRBJ2-7	.	CASSLHHRGEQYF
TRBV19	16	TRBJ1-6	.	CATPLAFSSYNSPLHF
TRBV7-2	14	TRBJ2-5	.	CASSYQSGEETQYF
TRBV7-9	16	TRBJ1-2	few	CASSLGDRAARYGYTF
TRBV2	16	TRBJ1-5	.	CASKYSRDPSNQPQHF
TRBV29-1	13	TRBJ2-5	.	CSVTTSGKETQYF
TRBV4-1	16	TRBJ1-3	few	CASSLGGQAVLNTIYF